This T cell receptor (beta chain) is from a study of shared clonotypes between healthy human individuals. This clone has a handful of counts. The CDR3 length is 15 residues. Trimming left V 5 bases short and J 5 bases short, with 16 bases between. Germline CDR1 is LNHDA and CDR2 is SQIVND (reference sequence). Assay: immunoSEQ multiplex PCR; the TCRdb copy retains only in-frame clones and omits some. The sample lists over 950,000 clones; 70% to 80% were seen once. V gene TRBV19 combines with J gene TRBJ2-4, with D perhaps TRBD1 or TRBD2 (5 bases each). Sequencing was performed on memory CD4+ T cells from PBMCs. Stated subset: CD45RA-negative fraction. The receptor was derived from a man aged 18 to 29 in good health. Some clones in this sample may be carry-over from other donors' samples. Written as DNA, the CDR3 is TGTGCCAGTAGTTTCCCCGGGGCCCTACAAAACATTCAGTACTTC. It yields the protein CASSFPGALQNIQYF.